Listed below are T cell receptor beta chains from one sample, sequenced in a study of neoadjuvant anti-PD-1 for oral cavity cancer. Libraries were prepared by immunoSEQ multiplex PCR; TCRdb keeps only in-frame clonotypes and omits some of them. Here the sample spans tens of thousands of clones, roughly 29% being singletons. Material: tumor tissue, obtained after nivolumab (anti-PD-1) treatment. The receptor source for this set is a person aged 40-85 years with oral cavity squamous cell carcinoma. Each CDR3 is given with its conserved first and last residue. Each record gives: V gene, D gene, J gene, clone size, CDR3 DNA, CDR3 protein. The D gene is left open where the match is weak. Not every row has a clone size; where given, it reads once, few, many or a size class.

TRBV5-6,.,TRBJ2-5,.,TGTGCCAGCAGCTTGAATGTTGGAGAGACCCAGTACTTC,CASSLNVGETQYF
TRBV5-1,.,TRBJ2-7,few,TGCGCCAGCAGCCCGGACAGTCAGGGCTACGAGCAGTACTTC,CASSPDSQGYEQYF
TRBV7-9,.,TRBJ1-2,.,TGTGCCAGCAGACGATCAGACGGGGAAAACTATGGCTACACCTTC,CASRRSDGENYGYTF
TRBV5-1,.,TRBJ2-5,.,TGCGCCAGTCGAGACACTAACGAAGAGACCCAGTACTTC,CASRDTNEETQYF
TRBV9,.,TRBJ2-3,.,TGTGCCAGCAGCGTAGAACCAGGAAGCACAGATACGCAGTATTTT,CASSVEPGSTDTQYF
TRBV7-8,.,TRBJ1-1,many,TGTGCCAGCGCCGCCGGGACTATGAACACTGAAGCTTTCTTT,CASAAGTMNTEAFF
TRBV2,.,TRBJ1-4,.,TGTGCCAGCAAGGGCCAGCTCAATGAAAAACTGTTTTTT,CASKGQLNEKLFF
TRBV7-8,.,TRBJ1-5,few,TGTGCCAGCAGCTTTCGGGGGGCGGATATGCAGCCCCAGCATTTT,CASSFRGADMQPQHF
TRBV7-9,.,TRBJ1-4,few,TGTGCCAGCAGCTCCGGGGCGATAGGTAATGAAAAACTGTTTTTT,CASSSGAIGNEKLFF
TRBV5-4,.,TRBJ2-3,.,TGTGCCAGCAGCTTGGTGGGAGATACGCAGTATTTT,CASSLVGDTQYF